The rows below give T cell receptor beta chains drawn from one sample of a study of spatial heterogeneity in lung cancer. TCRdb analysed the 5' RACE reads with MiXCR anew, one entry per CDR3 protein. The sample consists of about 22,000 distinct CDR3 sequences, 4% to 5% of them appearing once. Source: PBMCs, taken at surgery. These receptors came from a male donor with early-stage non-small cell lung cancer. The CDR3 runs from the conserved cysteine through the conserved F or W. A D gene is named only where the DNA matches it firmly. A row's size may be missing; if present it is once, few, many or a size class.

CDR3nt,CDR3aa,abundance,d_gene,v_gene,j_gene
TGTGCCAGCAGCTTTTCGGGACAGGACTCGAATCAGCCCCAGCATTTT,CASSFSGQDSNQPQHF,few,TRBD1,TRBV7-2,TRBJ1-5
TGTGCCACCGTCCCAGGGGGCCCCGGTGGCTACACCTTC,CATVPGGPGGYTF,many,TRBD1,TRBV6-6,TRBJ1-2
TGTGCCAGCTCACCCGGGTACCAAGAGACCCAGTACTTC,CASSPGYQETQYF,many,.,TRBV18,TRBJ2-5
TGTGCCAGCAGCTTAGCGAATGGCTACACCTTC,CASSLANGYTF,medium-sized,.,TRBV11-2,TRBJ1-2
TGTGCCAGCAGCAGGTTGGGGGCTAAAGAGACCCAGTACTTC,CASSRLGAKETQYF,many,.,TRBV7-2,TRBJ2-5
TGTGCCAGCAGCCAAGACATAACACCCCTCCACTTT,CASSQDITPLHF,many,.,TRBV3-1,TRBJ1-6
TGTGCCACCAGTGATTCGACAGGTGAAGCTTTCTTT,CATSDSTGEAFF,few,.,TRBV24-1,TRBJ1-1
TGTGCCAGCAGTTACTTAACGAGGTACGAGCAGTACTTC,CASSYLTRYEQYF,.,.,TRBV6-2/TRBV6-3,TRBJ2-7
TGTGCCAGTATACCACAGGGTATTGGCAATCAGCCCCAGCATTTT,CASIPQGIGNQPQHF,.,.,TRBV19,TRBJ1-5
TGTGCCAGCAGCGTAGGGGGTGGCCTAAACACCGGGGAGCTGTTTTTT,CASSVGGGLNTGELFF,.,.,TRBV9,TRBJ2-2
TGTGCCTGGAGTGTACAGCTCCAAGAGACCCAGTACTTC,CAWSVQLQETQYF,many,.,TRBV30,TRBJ2-5
TGTGCCAGCAGCTACCAGGGGGCTCGGGGCTACACCTTC,CASSYQGARGYTF,.,TRBD1,TRBV12-3/TRBV12-4,TRBJ1-2
TGTGCCAGCTCACCGGGGACAGGGAAGATCTCTGGAAACACCATATATTTT,CASSPGTGKISGNTIYF,many,TRBD1,TRBV18,TRBJ1-3
TGCGCCAGCAGCTTGGGAGGGACTTCTATTTACGAGCAGTACTTC,CASSLGGTSIYEQYF,many,.,TRBV5-1,TRBJ2-7
TGTGCCAGCAGTTGGGCGAACACTGAAGCTTTCTTT,CASSWANTEAFF,many,.,TRBV28,TRBJ1-1
TGTGCCAGCAGAGACGGACGGAAGAACACTGAAGCTTTCTTT,CASRDGRKNTEAFF,many,.,TRBV27,TRBJ1-1
TGTGCCAGCAGCTTAGGAATAGCGAACACCGGGGAGCTGTTTTTT,CASSLGIANTGELFF,.,.,TRBV11-2,TRBJ2-2
TGTGCCAGCTCACGGCTTGGCGGGGGGACCAATGAGCAGTTCTTC,CASSRLGGGTNEQFF,many,TRBD2,TRBV18,TRBJ2-1
TGTGCCAGCAGCTTCGGACAGGGGGCCAGAGGAAACACCATATATTTT,CASSFGQGARGNTIYF,many,TRBD1,TRBV7-9,TRBJ1-3
TGTGCCAGCTCACCACCCCCCTACACCACGAACACCGGGGAGCTGTTTTTT,CASSPPPYTTNTGELFF,many,.,TRBV18,TRBJ2-2
TGTGCCAGCAGCCAAGTCGAGCGGGAGGTGAACGAGCAGTACTTC,CASSQVEREVNEQYF,many,TRBD2,TRBV4-2,TRBJ2-7
TGTGCCAGCAGCCCACAGCAATATGGAAACACCATATATTTT,CASSPQQYGNTIYF,many,.,TRBV7-2,TRBJ1-3
TGTGCCAGTAGAGGAGGGGCTCAGCCCCAGCATTTT,CASRGGAQPQHF,many,.,TRBV19,TRBJ1-5
TGTGCCAGCAGCCCTCCCGCATGGACGAACACTGAAGCTTTCTTT,CASSPPAWTNTEAFF,many,.,TRBV13,TRBJ1-1
TGTGCCAGCAGCCTCGACTCGACCTCCTACAATGAGCAGTTCTTC,CASSLDSTSYNEQFF,many,.,TRBV7-2,TRBJ2-1
TGTGCCAGCAGTAGGGGACAGGCCCCTAACTATGGCTACACCTTC,CASSRGQAPNYGYTF,many,TRBD1,TRBV6-5,TRBJ1-2
TGCAGTGCTAGACCCGTCCGGGATTCCTCCTACGAGCAGTACTTC,CSARPVRDSSYEQYF,many,.,TRBV20-1,TRBJ2-7